The T cell receptor (beta chain) described here comes from a study of B cell selection in AIRE deficiency. In the original analysis: Pooled conventional T cells gave 95,000 to 110,000 patient and 13.4x10^4 donor TCRbeta sequences. The table came from immunoSEQ multiplex PCR; TCRdb's copy has only in-frame clones and leaves some out. That table gives V, J and clone size, and the DNA gave D and trimming. The data contain fewer than 30,000 clones, roughly 96% of them singletons. V was pared by 5 bases and J by 1 base, with 11 bases between. CDR3 length: 15 amino acids. Germline values: CDR1 LNHNV, CDR2 YYDKDF (reference sequence). Sorting defined conventional CD4 T cells as CD4+CD127+. Worth noting for this clone: Antigen: not known.

The study, taken as a whole, reports: Patient Tconv cells held roughly 28% of Treg sequences shared by healthy donors.

This chain uses TRBV15 with TRBJ2-2; D is undetermined. The specimen sequenced was conventional CD4+ T cells sorted from PBMCs. The source of this sequence is a human donor with AIRE deficiency. The CDR3 here is CATSSRTQNTGELFF. DNA for the CDR3: TGTGCCACCAGCTCTAGGACGCAGAACACCGGGGAGCTGTTTTTT.